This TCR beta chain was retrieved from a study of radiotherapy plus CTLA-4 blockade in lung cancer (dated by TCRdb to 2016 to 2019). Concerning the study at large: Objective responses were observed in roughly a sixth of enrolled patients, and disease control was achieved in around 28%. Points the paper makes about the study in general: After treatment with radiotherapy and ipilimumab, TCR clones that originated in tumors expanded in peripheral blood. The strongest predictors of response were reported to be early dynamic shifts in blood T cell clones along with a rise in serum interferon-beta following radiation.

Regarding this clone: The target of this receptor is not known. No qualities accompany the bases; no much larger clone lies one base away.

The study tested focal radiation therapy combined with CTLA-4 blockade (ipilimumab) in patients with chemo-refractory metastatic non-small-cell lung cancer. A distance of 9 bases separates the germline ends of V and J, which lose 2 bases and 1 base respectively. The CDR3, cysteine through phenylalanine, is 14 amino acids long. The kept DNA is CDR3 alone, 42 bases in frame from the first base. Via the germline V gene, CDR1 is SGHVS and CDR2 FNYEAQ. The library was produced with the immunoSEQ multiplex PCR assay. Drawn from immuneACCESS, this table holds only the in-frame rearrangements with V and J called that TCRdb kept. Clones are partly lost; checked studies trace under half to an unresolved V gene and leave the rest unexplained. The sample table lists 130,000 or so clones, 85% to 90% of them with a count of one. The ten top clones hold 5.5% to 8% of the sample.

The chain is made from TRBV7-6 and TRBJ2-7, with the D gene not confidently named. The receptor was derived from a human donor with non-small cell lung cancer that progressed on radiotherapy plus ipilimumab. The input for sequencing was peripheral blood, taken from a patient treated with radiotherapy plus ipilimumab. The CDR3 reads CASSLSDGSYEQYF. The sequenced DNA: TGTGCCAGCAGCTTATCTGACGGGTCCTACGAGCAGTACTTC.